This note documents a single TCR beta chain sequence. A read error may produce the germline difference seen at one junction end. Authors' processing steps: Amplification with reference gene primers provided the estimates of nucleated cell counts. Some clones are missing from TCRdb's copy, which holds only in-frame ones; the method was immunoSEQ multiplex PCR. V and J calls and clone size follow that table, whereas D and trimming were derived from the DNA. The sample carries 75,000 to 90,000 clones, approximately 86% recorded once. There are 16 residues in the CDR3. The germline V gene has CDR1 SSHAT and CDR2 FNYEAQ (reference sequence). The sample belongs to a study of blood T cell repertoires in COVID-19. Study at large: Acute and convalescent COVID-19 samples came from the United States, Italy and Spain. From T cells, B-cell-depleted T cells, or PBMCs came the material, which was cDNA or gDNA.

This chain uses TRBV7-7 with TRBJ1-3; D is uncertain. This receptor was taken from a man older than 75 with active or convalescent COVID-19. Sequencing was performed on peripheral blood. The CDR3 here is CASSPGVAFSGNTIYF. CDR3 coding DNA: TGTGCTAGCAGCCCCGGGGTCGCTTTCTCTGGAAACACCATATATTTT.